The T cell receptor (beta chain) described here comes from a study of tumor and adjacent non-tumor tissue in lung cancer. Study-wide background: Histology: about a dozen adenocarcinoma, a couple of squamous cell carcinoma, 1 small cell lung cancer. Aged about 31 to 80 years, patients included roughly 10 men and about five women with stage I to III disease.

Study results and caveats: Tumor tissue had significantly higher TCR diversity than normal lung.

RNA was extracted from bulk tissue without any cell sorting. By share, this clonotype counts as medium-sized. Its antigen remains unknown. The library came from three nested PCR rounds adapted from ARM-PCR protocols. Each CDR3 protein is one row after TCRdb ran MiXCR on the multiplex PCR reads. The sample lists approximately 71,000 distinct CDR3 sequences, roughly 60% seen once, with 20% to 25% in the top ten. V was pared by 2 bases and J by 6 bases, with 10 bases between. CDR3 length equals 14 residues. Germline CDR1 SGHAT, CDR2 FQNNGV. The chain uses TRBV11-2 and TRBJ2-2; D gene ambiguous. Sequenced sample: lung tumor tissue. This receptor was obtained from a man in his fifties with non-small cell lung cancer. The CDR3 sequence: CASSLYKGPGELFF. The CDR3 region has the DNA TGTGCCAGCAGCTTATATAAGGGCCCCGGGGAGCTGTTTTTT.